A selection of T cell receptor beta chains follows, all from one sample in a study of shared clonotypes between healthy human individuals. The data were produced by immunoSEQ multiplex PCR, yet TCRdb's version contains in-frame clones alone and is incomplete. The sample includes 1,400,000 or so clones, approximately 98.5% of them seen just once. The sequenced sample consisted of naive CD4+ T cells sorted from blood. All receptors derive from a young man in good health. Each CDR3 is given with its conserved first and last residue. A D gene is named only where the DNA matches it firmly. Clone size is given for some rows only: seen once, a few or many times, or a class if the clone is expanded.

clone size: NA
V gene: TRBV7-2
J gene: TRBJ2-7
D gene: TRBD1
CDR3 DNA: TGTGCCAGCAGCCGGACAGGGGATTTGGCCTACGAGCAGTACTTC
CDR3 protein: CASSRTGDLAYEQYF

clone size: NA
V gene: TRBV6-1
J gene: TRBJ2-1
D gene: TRBD2
CDR3 DNA: TGTGCCAGCAGTGAACTAGCGGGTTCGGCCTACAATGAGCAGTTCTTC
CDR3 protein: CASSELAGSAYNEQFF

clone size: NA
V gene: TRBV9
J gene: TRBJ2-6
D gene: TRBD2
CDR3 DNA: TGTGCCAGCAGCGGACGACTAGCGGGATTCAACTCTGGGGCCAACGTCCTGACTTTC
CDR3 protein: CASSGRLAGFNSGANVLTF

clone size: NA
V gene: TRBV30
J gene: TRBJ2-7
D gene: NA
CDR3 DNA: TGTGCCTGGAGTGTACTGATCTCTGGCCTGACCTACGAGCAGTACTTC
CDR3 protein: CAWSVLISGLTYEQYF

clone size: NA
V gene: TRBV14
J gene: TRBJ1-2
D gene: NA
CDR3 DNA: TGTGCCAGCAGCCAAGTTGGGGGAGTCTATGGCTACACCTTC
CDR3 protein: CASSQVGGVYGYTF

clone size: NA
V gene: TRBV9
J gene: TRBJ1-1
D gene: NA
CDR3 DNA: TGTGCCAGCAGCGTAGGGGCTTACTACGGGCCTGAAGCTTTCTTT
CDR3 protein: CASSVGAYYGPEAFF

clone size: NA
V gene: TRBV27
J gene: TRBJ2-7
D gene: TRBD2
CDR3 DNA: TGTGCCAGCAGTTTAACGGCCGATAATAGCGGGAGGGCCTACGAGCAGTACTTC
CDR3 protein: CASSLTADNSGRAYEQYF

clone size: NA
V gene: TRBV2
J gene: TRBJ2-7
D gene: NA
CDR3 DNA: TGTGCCAGCACCCTCGCCTACGAGCAGTACTTC
CDR3 protein: CASTLAYEQYF

clone size: once
V gene: TRBV18
J gene: TRBJ1-2
D gene: NA
CDR3 DNA: TGTGCCAGCTCACCGGACACAGACTATGGCTACACCTTC
CDR3 protein: CASSPDTDYGYTF

clone size: NA
V gene: TRBV7-9
J gene: TRBJ2-1
D gene: NA
CDR3 DNA: TGTGCCAGCAGCTCATCCCCCCTACTAGGGCGGACCTACAATGAGCAGTTCTTC
CDR3 protein: CASSSSPLLGRTYNEQFF

clone size: NA
V gene: TRBV4-3
J gene: TRBJ2-3
D gene: TRBD2
CDR3 DNA: TGCGCCAGCAGCCAGCTCGTCTCGCAGGCGGGAGGTGGTGATACGCAGTATTTT
CDR3 protein: CASSQLVSQAGGGDTQYF

clone size: NA
V gene: TRBV7-6
J gene: TRBJ2-7
D gene: NA
CDR3 DNA: TGTGCCAGCAGCGCGGGGTCCTCCTACGAGCAGTACTTC
CDR3 protein: CASSAGSSYEQYF

clone size: NA
V gene: TRBV25-1
J gene: TRBJ2-7
D gene: NA
CDR3 DNA: TGTGCCAGCAGTGACCAAGACAAAAACTACGAGCAGTACTTC
CDR3 protein: CASSDQDKNYEQYF

clone size: NA
V gene: TRBV7-7
J gene: TRBJ2-2
D gene: NA
CDR3 DNA: TGTGCTAGCACCCCGAGAGGGACTGGGGGCACCGGGGAGCTGTTTTTT
CDR3 protein: CASTPRGTGGTGELFF

clone size: NA
V gene: TRBV5-1
J gene: TRBJ2-7
D gene: TRBD1
CDR3 DNA: TGCGCCAGCAGCTCGAGGGACAGGACCAACGAGCAGTACTTC
CDR3 protein: CASSSRDRTNEQYF

clone size: NA
V gene: TRBV2
J gene: TRBJ2-7
D gene: NA
CDR3 DNA: TGTGCCAGCAGGCCAAGGACAGTTTACTCCTACGAGCAGTACTTC
CDR3 protein: CASRPRTVYSYEQYF

clone size: NA
V gene: TRBV6-5
J gene: TRBJ2-3
D gene: TRBD1
CDR3 DNA: TGTGCCAGCAGTTACGCGGACAGGGGTGCAGATACGCAGTATTTT
CDR3 protein: CASSYADRGADTQYF

clone size: once
V gene: TRBV5-5
J gene: TRBJ1-5
D gene: NA
CDR3 DNA: TGTGCCAGCAGCCAGGATATCTCCAATCAGCCCCAGCATTTT
CDR3 protein: CASSQDISNQPQHF

clone size: NA
V gene: TRBV30
J gene: TRBJ2-2
D gene: TRBD2
CDR3 DNA: TGTGCCTGGAGTAAGATCCGACTAGCAGGCGGGGAGCTGTTTTTT
CDR3 protein: CAWSKIRLAGGELFF

clone size: NA
V gene: TRBV5-4
J gene: TRBJ2-1
D gene: NA
CDR3 DNA: TGTGCCAGCAGCTTGGTGAAGCGCGAGGCCAATGAGCAGTTCTTC
CDR3 protein: CASSLVKREANEQFF

clone size: NA
V gene: TRBV19
J gene: TRBJ2-2
D gene: NA
CDR3 DNA: TGTGCCAGTAGTATAGGGGGGACCGGGGAGCTGTTTTTT
CDR3 protein: CASSIGGTGELFF

clone size: NA
V gene: TRBV9
J gene: TRBJ2-1
D gene: NA
CDR3 DNA: TGTGCCAGCAGCGTAGGGGTGTTGATCTCCTACAATGAGCAGTTCTTC
CDR3 protein: CASSVGVLISYNEQFF

clone size: NA
V gene: TRBV27
J gene: TRBJ2-1
D gene: NA
CDR3 DNA: TGTGCCAGCAGAAGGGGGGCGGGGACCTACAATGAGCAGTTCTTC
CDR3 protein: CASRRGAGTYNEQFF

clone size: once
V gene: TRBV29-1
J gene: TRBJ2-7
D gene: TRBD2
CDR3 DNA: TGCAGCGTTGCGGAGGCTAGCGGGAGCCGGGAGCAGTACTTC
CDR3 protein: CSVAEASGSREQYF

clone size: NA
V gene: TRBV27
J gene: TRBJ1-2
D gene: NA
CDR3 DNA: TGTGCCAGCAGTTTACGGGCAGGGCGGGGCTACACCTTC
CDR3 protein: CASSLRAGRGYTF

clone size: NA
V gene: TRBV7-9
J gene: TRBJ2-1
D gene: TRBD2
CDR3 DNA: TGTGCCAGCAGCTCTACTTCTTTCGGGAGGTTTAGAAATGAGCAGTTCTTC
CDR3 protein: CASSSTSFGRFRNEQFF

clone size: NA
V gene: TRBV5-4
J gene: TRBJ1-4
D gene: NA
CDR3 DNA: TGTGCCAGCAGCTGGACTGGGAATGAAAAACTGTTTTTT
CDR3 protein: CASSWTGNEKLFF

clone size: NA
V gene: TRBV2
J gene: TRBJ2-7
D gene: NA
CDR3 DNA: TGTGCCAGCGGCGCGATACCCTCGGGCGAGCAGTACTTC
CDR3 protein: CASGAIPSGEQYF

clone size: NA
V gene: TRBV5-4
J gene: TRBJ2-1
D gene: TRBD2
CDR3 DNA: TGTGCCAGCAGATTGGCGGGAGGGCGGTATGAGCAGTTCTTC
CDR3 protein: CASRLAGGRYEQFF

clone size: NA
V gene: TRBV28
J gene: TRBJ2-1
D gene: NA
CDR3 DNA: TGTGCCAGCAGCCGACCTGCCGGCTGGGGCTCCTACAATGAGCAGTTCTTC
CDR3 protein: CASSRPAGWGSYNEQFF

clone size: NA
V gene: TRBV5-4
J gene: TRBJ1-1
D gene: NA
CDR3 DNA: TGTGCCAGCAGCATCAAAACAGGGTACTCTGAAGCTTTCTTT
CDR3 protein: CASSIKTGYSEAFF

clone size: NA
V gene: TRBV5-1
J gene: TRBJ2-3
D gene: NA
CDR3 DNA: TGCGCCAGCAGCTTGGCCTCCGGGAAGGCAGATACGCAGTATTTT
CDR3 protein: CASSLASGKADTQYF

clone size: NA
V gene: TRBV5-1
J gene: TRBJ1-1
D gene: TRBD1
CDR3 DNA: TGCGCCAGCAAACTAGGGACAGGGGGTTCAAACACTGAAGCTTTCTTT
CDR3 protein: CASKLGTGGSNTEAFF

clone size: NA
V gene: TRBV19
J gene: TRBJ1-1
D gene: NA
CDR3 DNA: TGTGCCAGTAGGTTGACAGGGAACACTGAAGCTTTCTTT
CDR3 protein: CASRLTGNTEAFF

clone size: NA
V gene: TRBV28
J gene: TRBJ2-2
D gene: NA
CDR3 DNA: TGTGCCAGCAGCACGGCAGGGGCGGGGGAGCTGTTTTTT
CDR3 protein: CASSTAGAGELFF

clone size: NA
V gene: TRBV28
J gene: TRBJ1-3
D gene: NA
CDR3 DNA: TGTGCCAGCAGTTTAGGGGGGCTTCTAGACACCATATATTTT
CDR3 protein: CASSLGGLLDTIYF